These 5 T cell receptor beta chains originate from one sample sequenced in a study of OX40 agonist ivuxolimab in advanced cancers. Data came from immunoSEQ multiplex PCR; TCRdb stores just in-frame clones and leaves some out. The repertoire holds roughly 90,000 clones, with 91% as singletons. The sequencing here drew on CD4+ or CD8+ T cells sorted from blood, taken in a trial of the OX40 agonist ivuxolimab. These receptors were taken from an adult with an advanced solid tumor such as melanoma, head and neck, liver or kidney cancer.

The V gene is TRBV19, the J gene TRBJ2-7, with D possibly matching TRBD2 (6 bases). Germline V lookup: CDR1 LNHDA, CDR2 SQIVND (reference sequence). The CDR3 consists of 17 residues. With 5 bases removed from V and 0 bases from J, the gap between germline ends came to 20 bases. The CDR3 spells CASSVTRDFLSSYEQYF. The CDR3 DNA is TGTGCCAGTAGTGTGACCCGGGACTTTTTAAGCTCCTACGAGCAGTACTTC.

CDR3 region: CSVDVRLEDGYTF. For the CDR3, the DNA is TGCAGCGTTGACGTGAGACTCGAGGACGGCTACACCTTC. The chain combines TRBV29-1 with TRBJ1-2; D gene unclear. Germline CDR1 SQVTM, CDR2 ANQGSEA. CDR3 length: 13 amino acids. The ends were cut back, 3 bases at V and 8 bases at J, with 16 bases in the middle.

This sequence joins TRBV19 and TRBJ1-5; 7 positions match TRBD1. CDR3 size: 14 residues. Per the germline V gene, CDR1 is LNHDA and CDR2 is SQIVND (reference sequence). V lost 5 bases and J lost 5; bases outside the gene matches: 6. CDR3 coding DNA: TGTGCCAGTAGTTTCAGACAGGGAGATCAGCCCCAGCATTTT. Its translation is CASSFRQGDQPQHF.

The chain uses TRBV9 and TRBJ2-3; 12 nucleotides line up with TRBD2. The CDR3 totals 18 residues. The J segment lost 5 bases and the V segment lost 3 bases, leaving 13 bases of the junction unmatched. CDR1 and CDR2 (germline): SGDLS, YYNGEE. The CDR3 coding sequence is TGTGCCAGCAGCGCCGCTAGCGGGAGGGCCTCCCCCGTAGATACGCAGTATTTT. It codes for CASSAASGRASPVDTQYF.

This clone came up once. CDR3 loop: CAWSVEGLAGEDEQFF. CDR3 in DNA: TGTGCCTGGAGTGTAGAGGGACTAGCGGGAGAAGATGAGCAGTTCTTC. The V and J genes are TRBV30 and TRBJ2-1, with 14 bases fitting TRBD2. The CDR3 consists of 16 residues. After removal of 0 bases from V and 8 bases from J, the junction contained 6 bases not matched to a gene. In germline, CDR1 is GTSNPN, CDR2 SVGIG (reference sequence).